The 18 T cell receptor beta chains reported below all come from one sample, sequenced in a study of memory CD4+ T cells and cytomegalovirus serostatus. Using immunoSEQ multiplex PCR, the repertoire was profiled, and TCRdb retains in-frame clones only, with some absent. The sample lists 38,000 or so clones, about 85% occurring once. Single viable CD3+CD4+CD8-CD45RO+ cells were sorted as the memory CD4+ T cells. The sequencing sample was made of memory CD4+ T cells from blood. The receptors were gathered from an adult in good health and CMV-seronegative.

The rearrangement joins TRBV2 to TRBJ2-2, with TRBD1 matching 8 bases. The germline gives CDR1 SNHLY, CDR2 FYNNEI. The CDR3 loop spans 16 amino acids. With V trimmed by 5 bases and J by 3 bases, 8 bases remained unmatched. The CDR3, as DNA: TGTGCCAGCAGTCTCCAGGGGGCTGCGGACACCGGGGAGCTGTTTTTT. This translates into CASSLQGAADTGELFF.

Turning to this clone: The same CDR3 also results from other DNA sequences found in this sample. The gene calls are TRBV6-5 and TRBJ1-1, with no clear D. Trimming left V 6 bases short and J 5 bases short, with 13 bases between. The CDR3 is made up of 13 amino acids. Germline V lookup: CDR1 MNHEY, CDR2 SVGAGI. The CDR3 region has the DNA TGTGCCAGCAGCTCCCAGCGAACGACTGAAGCTTTCTTT. Protein: CASSSQRTTEAFF.

In its sample, this clone was seen a few times. The chain uses TRBV7-9 and TRBJ2-7; D not certain. CDR1 and CDR2 from the germline V gene are SEHNR and FQNEAQ (reference sequence). V lost 5 bases and J 4 bases, leaving 12 bases between the germline ends. This CDR3 region has 13 residues. This chain's CDR3 is CASSTGRAYEQYF. CDR3 sequence (DNA): TGTGCCAGCAGCACCGGACGGGCATACGAGCAGTACTTC.

About this clone itself: One end of the junction is discordant with germline, which a read error may explain. Distinct nucleotide sequences in the sample also encode this CDR3. The chain couples TRBV28 to TRBJ1-1; D not certain. The germline CDR1 and CDR2 sequences are MDHEN and SYDVKM. The CDR3 has 14 residues. CDR3 nucleotide sequence: TGTGCCAGCAGTTTAGGCTGGGTGTTCGCTGAAGCCTTCTTT. Protein sequence: CASSLGWVFAEAFF. Supplemented by reference TRBV28 and TRBJ1-1, the full variable domain reads DVKVTQSSRYLVKRTGEKVFLECVQDMDHENMFWYRQDPGLGLRLIYFSYDVKMKEKGDIPEGYSVSREKKERFSLILESASTNQTSMYLCASSLGWVFAEAFFGQGTRLTVV.

CDR3 nucleotides: TGTGCCAGCAGTGCCAGTTATGGCTACACCTTC. Residues: CASSASYGYTF. The V gene is TRBV2, the J gene TRBJ1-2; D not certain. With 4 bases removed from V and 5 bases from J, the gap between germline ends came to 5 bases. This CDR3 has 11 amino acids. The germline V gene has CDR1 SNHLY and CDR2 FYNNEI. Full variable domain (rest looked up from reference TRBV2 and TRBJ1-2): EPEVTQTPSHQVTQMGQEVILRCVPISNHLYFYWYRQILGQKVEFLVSFYNNEISEKSEIFDDQFSVERPDGSNFTLKIRSTKLEDSAMYFCASSASYGYTFGSGTRLTVV.

This clone has just one count. The rearrangement links TRBV7-3 to TRBJ1-2, with unresolved D. V lost 4 bases to trimming and J lost 3 bases, with 9 bases between them. CDR3 length: 13 residues. Germline CDR1 reads SGHTA; CDR2 reads FQGTGA. CDR3 sequence reads: CASSSGTDYGYTF. DNA of the CDR3: TGTGCCAGCAGCTCCGGTACAGACTATGGCTACACCTTC.

The rearrangement uses TRBV2 and TRBJ1-4; 9 bases match TRBD1. V lost 8 bases and J lost 7; bases outside the gene matches: 11. The CDR3 length is 15 residues. Germline lookup yields CDR1 SNHLY and CDR2 FYNNEI. CDR3 nucleotides: TGTGCCAGCGGGTTGCAAATGACAGGGGGTGAAAAACTGTTTTTT. Its protein product is CASGLQMTGGEKLFF.

This chain links TRBV18 with TRBJ1-5; TRBD1 agrees at 9 bases. The germline CDR1 and CDR2 sequences are KGHSH and LQKENI. The CDR3 length is 16 residues. V lost 2 bases to trimming and J lost 7 bases; unmatched junction nucleotides: 9. DNA for the CDR3: TGTGCCAGCTCACCAGTGGGGGGACAGGGATACCAGCCCCAGCATTTT. It specifies CASSPVGGQGYQPQHF.

This clone was detected a few times. The chain recombines TRBV6-1 with TRBJ1-1; D is undetermined. Germline V gives CDR1 MNHNS, CDR2 SASEGT. The V end was cut by 3 bases, the J end by 11 bases, with 10 bases between. There are 11 residues in the CDR3. CDR3 sequence (DNA): TGTGCCAGCAGTGACCGGGCGGGGGCTTTCTTT. This gives the protein CASSDRAGAFF.

The V call is TRBV7-3, the J call TRBJ1-6; D call uncertain. Trimming left V 5 bases short and J 7 bases short, with 12 bases between. Germline lookup yields CDR1 SGHTA and CDR2 FQGTGA. CDR3 length equals 14 residues. The CDR3 DNA follows: TGTGCCAGCAGCCGGGGAAGTGGGAATTCACCCCTCCACTTT. Translating it yields CASSRGSGNSPLHF.

The chain uses TRBV30 and TRBJ2-1, with 10 positions matching TRBD2. The V gene end was trimmed by 3 bases and the J gene end by 0 bases; junction bases not matched to a gene: 5. The CDR3 spans 16 residues. Germline V CDR1 and CDR2: GTSNPN, SVGIG (reference sequence). This CDR3 is CAWRQAGGRSYNEQFF. CDR3 coding DNA: TGTGCCTGGAGGCAAGCGGGGGGGCGCTCCTACAATGAGCAGTTCTTC.

The chain has TRBV18 and TRBJ2-1; D perhaps matches TRBD2 (5 bases). Trimming removed 2 bases from V and 5 bases from J, with 16 bases in between. CDR3 length: 16 amino acids. CDR1 and CDR2 (germline): KGHSH, LQKENI. The chain's CDR3 is CASSPSESPGDNEQFF. The CDR3 nucleotides are TGTGCCAGCTCACCAAGTGAGTCCCCCGGGGACAATGAGCAGTTCTTC.

The V call is TRBV6-6, the J call TRBJ2-3; D is ambiguous. Germline CDR1 MNHNY, CDR2 SVGAGI (reference sequence). V was cut by 0 bases and J by 2 bases, with 9 bases left in between. The CDR3 runs 15 residues. The CDR3 here is CASSYSFSYTDTQYF. The CDR3 DNA follows: TGTGCCAGCAGTTACTCGTTCTCGTACACAGATACGCAGTATTTT.

This chain joins TRBV25-1 and TRBJ2-2; the D gene is possibly TRBD1 (5 bases). The CDR3 has 14 residues. The germline V and J ends were trimmed by 2 bases and 5 bases, with 9 bases remaining between them. The germline V gene encodes CDR1 MGHDK and CDR2 SYGVNS. The CDR3 bases are TGTGCCAGCAGTGAACAGGGTGCAACCGGGGAGCTGTTTTTT. The encoded protein is CASSEQGATGELFF.

With respect to this clone: At one end the junction does not follow the germline gene, possibly because of a read error. The genes are TRBV18 and TRBJ2-3; D is possibly TRBD1 or TRBD2 (5 bases each). The CDR3 loop spans 13 amino acids. Germline V gene data show CDR1 as KGHSH and CDR2 as LQKENI. CDR3 in amino acids: CASSPSDGRGGIF. CDR3 nucleotides: TGTGCCAGCTCACCATCGGACGGACGGGGCGGTATTTTT.

The chain recombines TRBV5-1 with TRBJ2-1; D gene ambiguous. V gave up 6 bases and J gave up 2 bases, with 15 bases separating them. The CDR3 has 15 residues. CDR1 and CDR2 from the germline V gene are SGHRS and YFSETQ. The CDR3 is CASNPAGDPYNEQFF. DNA for the CDR3: TGCGCCAGCAACCCCGCAGGTGATCCCTACAATGAGCAGTTCTTC. The complete variable domain, with remaining parts taken from reference TRBV5-1 and TRBJ2-1, reads KAGVTQTPRYLIKTRGQQVTLSCSPISGHRSVSWYQQTPGQGLQFLFEYFSETQRNKGNFPGRFSGRQFSNSRSEMNVSTLELGDSALYLCASNPAGDPYNEQFFGPGTRLTVL.

V is TRBV7-2 and J is TRBJ1-1; possibly TRBD1 for D (6 bases). Germline lookup yields CDR1 SGHTA and CDR2 FQGNSA. The V gene lost 4 bases and the J gene lost 6 bases, with 15 bases spanning the gap. The CDR3 contains 14 residues. The CDR3 loop reads CASSYSQGTAEAFF. DNA of the CDR3: TGTGCCAGCAGCTATTCACAGGGAACCGCTGAAGCTTTCTTT.

The J gene is TRBJ1-1, the V gene TRBV5-4; D gene uncertain. The V gene's germline CDR1 is SGHNT and CDR2 YYREEE (reference sequence). CDR3 length: 14 amino acids. The V end was cut by 0 bases, the J end by 1 base, with 7 bases between. CDR3: CASSLGIANTEAFF. The CDR3 DNA reads as TGTGCCAGCAGCTTGGGCATAGCGAACACTGAAGCTTTCTTT.